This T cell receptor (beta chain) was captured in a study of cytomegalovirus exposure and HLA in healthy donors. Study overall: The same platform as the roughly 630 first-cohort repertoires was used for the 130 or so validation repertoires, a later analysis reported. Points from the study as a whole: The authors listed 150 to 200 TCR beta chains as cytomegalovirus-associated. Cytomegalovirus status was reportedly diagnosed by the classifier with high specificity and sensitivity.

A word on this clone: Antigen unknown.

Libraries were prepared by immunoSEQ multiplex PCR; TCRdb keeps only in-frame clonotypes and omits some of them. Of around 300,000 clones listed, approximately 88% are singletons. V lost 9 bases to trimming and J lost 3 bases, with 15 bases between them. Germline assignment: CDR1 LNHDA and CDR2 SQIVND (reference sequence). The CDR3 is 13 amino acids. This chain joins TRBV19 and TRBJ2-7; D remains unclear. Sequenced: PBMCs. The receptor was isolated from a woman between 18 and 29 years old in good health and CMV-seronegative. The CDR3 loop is CASRHRDFYEQYF. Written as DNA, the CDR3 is TGTGCCAGCCGCCACAGAGATTTCTACGAGCAGTACTTC.